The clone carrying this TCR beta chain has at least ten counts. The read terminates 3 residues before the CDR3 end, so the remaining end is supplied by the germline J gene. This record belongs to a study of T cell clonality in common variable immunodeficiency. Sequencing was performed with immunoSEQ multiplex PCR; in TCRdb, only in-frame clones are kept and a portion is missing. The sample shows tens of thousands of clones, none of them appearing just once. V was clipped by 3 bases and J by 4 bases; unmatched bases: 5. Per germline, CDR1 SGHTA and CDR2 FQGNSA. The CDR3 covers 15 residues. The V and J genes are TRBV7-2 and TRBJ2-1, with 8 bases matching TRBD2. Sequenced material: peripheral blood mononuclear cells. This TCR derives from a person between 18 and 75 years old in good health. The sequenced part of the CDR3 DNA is TGTGCCAGCAGCTTTAGTAGCGGGGCGTACAATGAG. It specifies CASSFSSGAYNE. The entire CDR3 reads CASSFSSGAYNEQFF.